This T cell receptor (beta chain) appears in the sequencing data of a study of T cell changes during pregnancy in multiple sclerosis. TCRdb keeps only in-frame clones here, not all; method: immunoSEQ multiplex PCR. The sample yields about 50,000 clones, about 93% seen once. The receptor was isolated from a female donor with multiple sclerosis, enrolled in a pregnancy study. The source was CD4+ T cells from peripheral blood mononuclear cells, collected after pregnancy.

In DNA form, the CDR3 reads TGTGCCAGCAGTCGGGGGGGACAGCAAGAGACCCAGTACTTC. It specifies CASSRGGQQETQYF. This chain uses TRBV28 with TRBJ2-5; TRBD2 is a possible D gene (8 bases). The CDR3 consists of 14 residues. CDR1 and CDR2 from the germline V gene are MDHEN and SYDVKM. V dropped 5 bases and J dropped 2 bases, with 12 bases sitting between them.